The entry below gives a single TCR beta chain sequence along with its context. The sample is drawn from a study of cytomegalovirus exposure and HLA in healthy donors. On the study more broadly: A data release that came early held roughly 85 million unique TCRs from HLA-typed donors.

PCR involved 60 Vbeta and 13 Jbeta primers. Here immunoSEQ multiplex PCR was the method, and the copy in TCRdb shows in-frame clones only, minus some. The sample includes 200,000 or so clones, 75% to 90% of them seen just once. This TCR was recovered from a woman in her thirties or forties in good health and CMV-seronegative. Sequencing used PBMCs.

The CDR3 region has the DNA TGTGCCAGTAGTCACGGACAGGGCCCGTACAATGAGCAGTTCTTC. This encodes CASSHGQGPYNEQFF. The chain couples TRBV19 to TRBJ2-1; 8 bases fit TRBD1. The CDR3 spans 15 residues. CDR1 LNHDA and CDR2 SQIVND come from the germline V gene (reference sequence). V was clipped by 5 bases and J by 4 bases; unmatched bases: 7. The whole variable domain, remainder taken from reference TRBV19 and TRBJ2-1, is DGGITQSPKYLFRKEGQNVTLSCEQNLNHDAMYWYRQDPGQGLRLIYYSQIVNDFQKGDIAEGYSVSREKKESFPLTVTSAQKNPTAFYLCASSHGQGPYNEQFFGPGTRLTVL.